This T cell receptor (beta chain) stems from a study of OX40 agonist ivuxolimab in advanced cancers. This table comes from immunoSEQ multiplex PCR, and its TCRdb copy is limited to in-frame clones, with some not included. The sample lists about 50,000 clones; approximately 89% were seen once. Per germline, CDR1 MRHNA and CDR2 SNTAGT. The CDR3 has 15 residues. Trimming took off 0 bases at V and 4 bases at J, with 12 bases between the two ends. The material sequenced was CD4+ or CD8+ T cells sorted from blood, taken in a trial of the OX40 agonist ivuxolimab. The sequence was obtained from an adult with an advanced solid tumor such as melanoma, head and neck, liver or kidney cancer. The chain combines TRBV6-4 with TRBJ1-1; possibly TRBD1 for D (5 bases). This chain's CDR3 is CASSDSTGGITEAFF. The DNA of the CDR3 is TGTGCCAGCAGTGACTCTACAGGCGGAATCACTGAAGCTTTCTTT.